The subject of this entry is one T cell receptor (beta chain). This clone's antigen is unknown. No base qualities exist here, and no much larger clone lies one base off it. The germline V gene (reference sequence) yields SGHKS for CDR1 and YYEKEE for CDR2. The CDR3 runs 15 residues from the cysteine to the phenylalanine. Left in the record is the CDR3 DNA by itself, 45 bases read in frame from the first base. V ends up 2 bases short and J 7 bases short, with an unmatched junction base count of 6. This record comes from a study of OX40 agonist ivuxolimab in advanced cancers. Regarding the complete study: Ivuxolimab was a fully human IgG2 agonistic monoclonal antibody targeting the costimulatory receptor OX40 (CD134). Intravenous ivuxolimab was administered to patients every 2 weeks at six dose levels: 0.01, 0.1, 0.3, 1.5, 3 and 10 mg/kg. Of the roughly 50 dose-escalation patients, hepatocellular carcinoma was present in roughly 19, melanoma in some 15, renal cell carcinoma in 9 and head and neck cancer in 9. A male proportion of 82.7% and a mean age of roughly 55 years, ranging from about 23 to 79, were recorded for the dose-escalation cohort. Patients were allowed to have had prior anti-PD-1, anti-PD-L1 or anti-CTLA-4 therapy, and approximately 40% of the dose-escalation patients had been treated with checkpoint inhibitors. Partial responses occurred in three dose-escalation patients: two with cutaneous melanoma and one with hepatocellular carcinoma. Peripheral TCRbeta sequencing aimed to test whether ivuxolimab altered TCR sequence diversity and caused clonal T-cell expansion. The paper covers the monotherapy dose-escalation part of the phase I ivuxolimab trial, which included N of about 50 patients. Study-level results and caveats: In partial responders in the 0.1-3.0 mg/kg groups, normalized peripheral clonal expansion was found to be among the lowest, especially among CD8+ T cells. On average, CD8+ T cells showed more expanded clones than CD4+ T cells after ivuxolimab. At doses of 0.1 to 3.0 mg/kg, clonal expansion of both CD4+ and CD8+ T cells in blood was seen between baseline and week 6. Low levels of normalized T-cell clonal expansion were also shown by some nonresponding patients. Antigen specificity was not determined for the clonally expanded peripheral T cells.

Genomic DNA was isolated from the sorted cells so that the TCRbeta CDR3 region could be sequenced. The immunoSEQ Assay was used for sequencing of TCRbeta CDR3 regions. TCRdb carries this immuneACCESS record with in-frame sequences only. Its versions omit some clonotypes, under half of them owing to an unresolved V gene in the studies checked, with the rest unexplained. The sample records about 68,000 clones, around 84% of which are singletons. The ten most abundant clones make up about 1.6% of the sample. The trial excluded patients who had a history of autoimmune disease or were on systemic immunosuppression. Peripheral blood for TCR sequencing was drawn from every dose cohort at baseline, at cycle 4 day 1 and at cycle 7 day 1. The samples were taken from a phase I, first-in-human, multicenter, open-label dose-escalation trial of ivuxolimab. Adults with locally advanced or metastatic head and neck squamous cell, hepatocellular, melanoma or renal cell carcinoma were enrolled in the trial. Before TCR sequencing, CD4+ T cells and CD8+ T cells were sorted from peripheral blood as separate populations.

The chain was built from TRBV5-5 and TRBJ2-7; TRBD2 aligns with 13 central bases. The input for sequencing was CD4+ or CD8+ T cells sorted from blood, taken in a trial of the OX40 agonist ivuxolimab. This receptor was identified in an adult with an advanced solid tumor such as melanoma, head and neck, liver or kidney cancer. The CDR3 in this case is CASSFGLAGAREQYF. The nucleotide sequence is given as TGTGCCAGCAGCTTTGGACTAGCGGGAGCTCGAGAGCAGTACTTC.